The 29 T cell receptor beta chains below come from one sample, sequenced in a study of OX40 agonist ivuxolimab in advanced cancers. Profiling relied on immunoSEQ multiplex PCR, and the TCRdb table lists in-frame clones only, not all of them. Of about 44,000 clones listed, roughly nine tenths are singletons. The sequenced sample was CD4+ or CD8+ T cells sorted from blood, obtained in a trial of the OX40 agonist ivuxolimab. The receptor set was obtained from an adult with an advanced solid tumor such as melanoma, head and neck, liver or kidney cancer.

The chain couples TRBV9 to TRBJ2-2, with TRBD2 identical over 14 bases. The CDR3 covers 19 residues. Germline V lookup: CDR1 SGDLS, CDR2 YYNGEE. J gave up 1 base and V 3 bases, and 8 bases lay outside the gene matches. The CDR3 DNA follows: TGTGCCAGCAGCGCCACGGGACTAGCGGGAGAATTGAACACCGGGGAGCTGTTTTTT. Residues: CASSATGLAGELNTGELFF.

This clone has just one count. V usage is TRBV6-6 and J usage is TRBJ1-2, with D perhaps TRBD1 (5 bases). Germline CDR1 is MNHNY and CDR2 is SVGAGI (reference sequence). The germline V and J ends were trimmed by 4 bases and 5 bases, with 11 bases remaining between them. This CDR3 spans 13 amino acids. The CDR3 sequence is CASSSDSRYGYTF. The DNA of the CDR3 is TGTGCCAGCAGTTCTGACAGTCGGTATGGCTACACCTTC.

This clone occurred a few times. The V and J genes are TRBV6-9 and TRBJ2-7; weak D call: TRBD1 (6 bases). The CDR3 is made up of 14 amino acids. Germline values: CDR1 MNHGY, CDR2 SVAAGI. The germline V and J ends were trimmed by 3 bases and 2 bases, with 11 bases remaining between them. CDR3: CASSYSGQPYEQYF. CDR3 coding DNA: TGTGCCAGCAGTTACTCCGGACAGCCCTACGAGCAGTACTTC.

This clone was detected a few times. The chain carries TRBV27 and TRBJ2-1; TRBD1 agrees at 9 bases. The CDR3 covers 16 residues. Germline V gene sequence: CDR1 MNHEY, CDR2 SMNVEV (reference sequence). Unmatched junction bases numbered 7, after V lost 5 bases and J lost 2 bases. This CDR3 is CASSPWDRVTYNEQFF. DNA for the CDR3: TGTGCCAGCAGTCCCTGGGACAGGGTAACCTACAATGAGCAGTTCTTC.

The V call is TRBV2, the J call TRBJ1-4; the match to TRBD1 covers 7 bases. The junction had 9 bases not matched to a gene; V was cut back by 6 bases and J by 8 bases. Germline V gene sequence: CDR1 SNHLY, CDR2 FYNNEI. CDR3 length: 14 amino acids. CDR3 in DNA: TGTGCCAGCAGCGTTCACAGGGGCCGGGAAAAACTGTTTTTT. This sequence encodes CASSVHRGREKLFF.

The chain couples TRBV7-8 to TRBJ1-1; D gene uncertain. This CDR3 comprises 14 residues. The germline V gene has CDR1 SGHVS and CDR2 FQNEAQ. The V end was cut by 3 bases, the J end by 6 bases, with 14 bases between. The CDR3 bases are TGTGCCAGCAGCTTCGGAGTTGGTGTCGCTGAAGCTTTCTTT. Protein: CASSFGVGVAEAFF.

The gene calls are TRBV6-1 and TRBJ1-5; D unresolved. This CDR3 is 16 amino acids long. Trimming pared 1 base from V and 1 base from J, leaving 11 bases between. Germline loops: CDR1 MNHNS, CDR2 SASEGT. CDR3 region: CASSEGGEWSNQPQHF. In DNA, the CDR3 is TGTGCCAGCAGTGAAGGTGGGGAGTGGAGCAATCAGCCCCAGCATTTT.

This clone was seen only a few times. The CDR3 bases are TGTGCCTGGAGTGTCTCGTGGCACAATGAGCAGTTCTTC. Residues: CAWSVSWHNEQFF. The chain joins TRBV30 to TRBJ2-1; the D is unclear. The germline gives CDR1 GTSNPN, CDR2 SVGIG (reference sequence). This CDR3 is 13 amino acids long. The germline V and J ends were trimmed by 0 bases and 5 bases, with 8 bases remaining between them.

The chain is built from TRBV11-1 and TRBJ1-1; perhaps TRBD1 as D (5 bases). V was clipped by 1 base and J by 3 bases, with 12 bases between them. This CDR3 comprises 15 residues. From germline, CDR1 is SGHAT and CDR2 FQDESV (reference sequence). CDR3 residues: CASSLEGQFHTEAFF. Written as DNA, the CDR3 is TGTGCCAGCAGCTTAGAGGGGCAGTTTCACACTGAAGCTTTCTTT.

The V call is TRBV13, the J call TRBJ2-3, with 8 bases that match TRBD2. Germline V gene lookup returns CDR1 PRHDT and CDR2 FYEKMQ (reference sequence). The CDR3 has 17 residues. With 1 base clipped from V and 2 bases from J, the junction kept 8 bases outside the gene matches. CDR3 nucleotides: TGTGCCAGCAGCTTAGACCCAGCGGGAGTTTCCACAGATACGCAGTATTTT. Its protein product is CASSLDPAGVSTDTQYF.

The rearrangement joins TRBV9 to TRBJ2-6; 12 positions agree with TRBD1. V lost 5 bases and J lost 4; bases outside the gene matches: 10. Germline loops: CDR1 SGDLS, CDR2 YYNGEE. The length of the CDR3 is 18 residues. The CDR3 DNA reads as TGTGCCAGCAGGGGACCGGGACAGGGGGCTTCCGGGGCCAACGTCCTGACTTTC. Its protein is CASRGPGQGASGANVLTF.

The chain carries TRBV29-1 and TRBJ2-1; 7 positions match TRBD2. This CDR3 has 15 amino acids. The germline gives CDR1 SQVTM, CDR2 ANQGSEA. V was pared by 0 bases and J by 0 bases, with 2 bases of the junction left unmatched. Written as DNA, the CDR3 is TGCAGCGTTGAAGAGGGGGGGAGCTCCTACAATGAGCAGTTCTTC. Translation gives CSVEEGGSSYNEQFF.

This clone was recorded only once. V usage is TRBV5-6 and J usage is TRBJ2-3, with 8 bases matching TRBD2. The CDR3 length is 17 residues. The trim removed 4 bases at V and 2 bases at J, leaving 12 bases unmatched. Germline V lookup: CDR1 SGHDT, CDR2 YYEEEE. The CDR3 loop reads CASSQETGTRDTDTQYF. The CDR3 region has the DNA TGTGCCAGCAGCCAAGAAACCGGGACTAGAGACACAGATACGCAGTATTTT.

The chain has TRBV27 and TRBJ1-1; no clear D gene. CDR1 and CDR2 (germline): MNHEY, SMNVEV (reference sequence). V lost 2 bases and J 4 bases, leaving 14 bases between the germline ends. This CDR3 spans 15 amino acids. CDR3 sequence (DNA): TGTGCCAGCAGTTTAAGTGTTGTCGGGCTCACTGAAGCTTTCTTT. Translating it yields CASSLSVVGLTEAFF.

The rearrangement uses TRBV4-2 and TRBJ1-2; 8 positions match TRBD1. In germline, CDR1 is LGHNA, CDR2 YNFKEQ. V shed 0 bases and J 7 bases; nucleotides not matched to a gene: 16. This CDR3 contains 18 residues. This CDR3 is CASSQEYRAGGDYSGYTF. The CDR3 region has the DNA TGTGCCAGCAGCCAAGAATATAGGGCAGGGGGCGATTATAGTGGCTACACCTTC.

This clone was seen just once. The sample has other DNA sequences that encode this CDR3 too. The CDR3 region has the DNA TGTGCCAGCAGTTATCGAGGGGGAGCCGGGGAGCTGTTTTTT. Translated, it gives CASSYRGGAGELFF. The rearrangement links TRBV28 to TRBJ2-2, with D tentatively TRBD1 (6 bases). V dropped 4 bases and J dropped 6 bases, with 12 bases sitting between them. CDR3 length: 14 residues. The germline V gene encodes CDR1 MDHEN and CDR2 SYDVKM. The full variable domain, with the rest looked up from reference TRBV28 and TRBJ2-2, is DVKVTQSSRYLVKRTGEKVFLECVQDMDHENMFWYRQDPGLGLRLIYFSYDVKMKEKGDIPEGYSVSREKKERFSLILESASTNQTSMYLCASSYRGGAGELFFGEGSRLTVL.

This clone turned up a few times. The rearrangement uses TRBV7-8 and TRBJ2-1; 7 bases map to TRBD2. Germline V CDR1 and CDR2: SGHVS, FQNEAQ. Losses at the gene ends were 4 bases for V and 5 bases for J; bases not matched to a gene: 8. CDR3 length: 15 residues. CDR3 nucleotide sequence: TGTGCCAGCAGCTCTCTAAGCGGGATCCACAATGAGCAGTTCTTC. Translation: CASSSLSGIHNEQFF.

The V and J genes are TRBV15 and TRBJ2-5, with D uncertain. The end of the DNA aligns better with TRBJ2-7, so the J call may be wrong. Germline V gene sequence: CDR1 LNHNV, CDR2 YYDKDF (reference sequence). CDR3 length: 15 residues. The CDR3 nucleotides read TGTGCCACCAGCAGAGTGAACGGTTTCTCCTACGAGCAGTACTTC. Translating it yields CATSRVNGFSYEQYF.

V is TRBV4-1 and J is TRBJ2-7, with a weak D call TRBD2 (6 bases). The CDR3 has 14 residues. Trimming pared 0 bases from V and 4 bases from J, leaving 10 bases between. Germline CDR1 and CDR2: MGHRA and YSYEKL. CDR3 coding DNA: TGCGCCAGCAGCCAAGATCGGGAGAATTACGAGCAGTACTTC. This gives the protein CASSQDRENYEQYF.

The V and J genes are TRBV7-8 and TRBJ1-4, with TRBD1 as a possible D gene (6 bases). Trimming shortened V by 4 bases and J by 7 bases, and 19 bases separated the two germline ends. This CDR3 is built from 16 residues. Germline lookup yields CDR1 SGHVS and CDR2 FQNEAQ. This CDR3 reads CASSSRAGAGVEKLFF. The CDR3 DNA reads as TGTGCCAGCAGCTCTCGGGCCGGGGCAGGGGTTGAAAAACTGTTTTTT.

The chain uses TRBV30 and TRBJ2-1; 7 nucleotides match TRBD1. The J segment lost 1 base and the V segment lost 8 bases, leaving 8 bases of the junction unmatched. CDR3 size: 14 residues. The germline V gene encodes CDR1 GTSNPN and CDR2 SVGIG (reference sequence). CDR3 sequence (DNA): TGTGCCGCACCTACAGGGGCTTCCTACAATGAGCAGTTCTTC. Its protein product is CAAPTGASYNEQFF.

This clone was seen only a few times. This chain joins TRBV18 and TRBJ2-5; no clear D. CDR3 size: 15 residues. Germline V gives CDR1 KGHSH, CDR2 LQKENI. Deletions cut 3 bases from V and 5 bases from J, with 16 bases between. CDR3 bases: TGTGCCAGCTCACCCTATCTTCGGGCGGTGGAGACCCAGTACTTC. Translating it yields CASSPYLRAVETQYF.

The chain has TRBV28 and TRBJ2-1, with D possibly TRBD1 on 6 matching bases. The CDR3 totals 15 residues. Germline V gene data show CDR1 as MDHEN and CDR2 as SYDVKM. The V end was cut by 6 bases, the J end by 4 bases, with 16 bases between. CDR3 bases: TGTGCCAGCAGCATAGGGGGACCCACGTACAATGAGCAGTTCTTC. This codes for CASSIGGPTYNEQFF. Looking up the rest from reference TRBV28 and TRBJ2-1 gives the full variable domain: DVKVTQSSRYLVKRTGEKVFLECVQDMDHENMFWYRQDPGLGLRLIYFSYDVKMKEKGDIPEGYSVSREKKERFSLILESASTNQTSMYLCASSIGGPTYNEQFFGPGTRLTVL.

As for this clone: Because the CDR3's place on the DNA is in doubt, the DNA is left out and the CDR3 is given as listed by TCRdb. This rearrangement joins TRBV28 to TRBJ1-2; no DNA check was done on the table's D call, TRBD1. Counting both end residues, the CDR3 totals 14 amino acids. Germline values: CDR1 MDHEN, CDR2 SYDVKM. The CDR3 loop reads CASSSSGQALGYTF.

J is TRBJ2-1 and V is TRBV6-4; 7 bases align to TRBD1. The junction had 2 bases not matched to a gene; V was cut back by 0 bases and J by 3 bases. CDR1 and CDR2 (germline): MRHNA, SNTAGT. This CDR3 region has 15 residues. As DNA, the CDR3 is TGTGCCAGCAGTGACTCAGGGGGCGACTACAATGAGCAGTTCTTC. It yields the protein CASSDSGGDYNEQFF.

The chain has TRBV4-3 and TRBJ2-7; D is unresolved. Trimming pared 1 base from V and 2 bases from J, leaving 6 bases between. This CDR3 is built from 13 residues. CDR1 is LGHNA, CDR2 YSLEER, per germline. The CDR3 DNA follows: TGCGCCAGCAGCCAAGGCTACACCTACGAGCAGTACTTC. Translation gives CASSQGYTYEQYF.

The V call is TRBV7-9, the J call TRBJ2-1, with 7 bases that match TRBD2. Germline CDR1 SEHNR, CDR2 FQNEAQ (reference sequence). V trimming: 5 bases; J trimming: 10 bases; junction bases outside the gene matches: 8. This CDR3 is 13 amino acids long. Here the CDR3 reads CASSGGTTEEQFF. The CDR3 DNA reads TGTGCCAGCAGCGGAGGGACTACCGAAGAGCAGTTCTTC.

The chain couples TRBV4-3 to TRBJ2-1; 12 positions agree with TRBD2. CDR3 length: 16 residues. V lost 4 bases, J lost 4 bases, and 5 bases stayed unmatched. Per the germline V gene, CDR1 is LGHNA and CDR2 is YSLEER. The CDR3 bases are TGCGCCAGCAGCCCTTATGGGACTAGCGGGTACAATGAGCAGTTCTTC. Amino acids: CASSPYGTSGYNEQFF.

This clone occurred once. The V and J genes are TRBV5-5 and TRBJ1-3; 11 bases agree with TRBD1. The V gene end was trimmed by 4 bases and the J gene end by 4 bases; junction bases not matched to a gene: 4. The CDR3 is 15 residues long. CDR1 SGHKS and CDR2 YYEKEE come from the germline V gene (reference sequence). CDR3 protein: CASSQGQGAGNTIYF. CDR3 DNA: TGTGCCAGCAGCCAAGGACAGGGGGCCGGAAACACCATATATTTT.